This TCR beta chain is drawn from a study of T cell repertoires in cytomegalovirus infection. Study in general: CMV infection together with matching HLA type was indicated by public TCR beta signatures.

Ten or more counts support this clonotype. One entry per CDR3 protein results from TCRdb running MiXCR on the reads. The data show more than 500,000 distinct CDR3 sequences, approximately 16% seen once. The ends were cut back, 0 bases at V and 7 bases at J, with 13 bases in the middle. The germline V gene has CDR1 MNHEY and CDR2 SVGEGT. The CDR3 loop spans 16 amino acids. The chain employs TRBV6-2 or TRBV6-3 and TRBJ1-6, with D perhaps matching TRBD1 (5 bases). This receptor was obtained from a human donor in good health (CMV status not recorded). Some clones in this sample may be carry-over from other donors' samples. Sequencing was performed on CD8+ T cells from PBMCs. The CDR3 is CASSYSPGGWNSPLHF. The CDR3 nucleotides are TGTGCCAGCAGTTACTCCCCCGGGGGTTGGAATTCACCCCTCCACTTT.